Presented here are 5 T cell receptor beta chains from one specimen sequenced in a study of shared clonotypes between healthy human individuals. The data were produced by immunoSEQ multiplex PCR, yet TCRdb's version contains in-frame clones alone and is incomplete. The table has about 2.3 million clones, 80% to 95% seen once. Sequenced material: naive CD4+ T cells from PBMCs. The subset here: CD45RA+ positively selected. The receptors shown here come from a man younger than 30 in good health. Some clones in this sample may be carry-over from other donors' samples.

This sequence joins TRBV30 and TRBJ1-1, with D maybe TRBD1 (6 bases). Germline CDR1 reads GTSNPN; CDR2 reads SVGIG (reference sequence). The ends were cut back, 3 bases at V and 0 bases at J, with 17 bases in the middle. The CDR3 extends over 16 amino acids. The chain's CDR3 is CAWRGRGWGMNTEAFF. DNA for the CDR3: TGTGCCTGGAGAGGTAGGGGGTGGGGGATGAACACTGAAGCTTTCTTT. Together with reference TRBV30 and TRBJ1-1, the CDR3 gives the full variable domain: SQTIHQWPATLVQPVGSPLSLECTVEGTSNPNLYWYRQAAGRGLQLLFYSVGIGQISSEVPQNLSASRPQDRQFILSSKKLLLSDSGFYLCAWRGRGWGMNTEAFFGQGTRLTVV.

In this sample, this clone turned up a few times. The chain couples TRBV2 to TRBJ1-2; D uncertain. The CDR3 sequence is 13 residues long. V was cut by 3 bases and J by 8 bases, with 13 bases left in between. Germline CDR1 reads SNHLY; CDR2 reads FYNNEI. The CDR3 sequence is CASSEGPNGGYTF. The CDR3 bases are TGTGCCAGCAGTGAGGGCCCTAACGGAGGCTACACCTTC.

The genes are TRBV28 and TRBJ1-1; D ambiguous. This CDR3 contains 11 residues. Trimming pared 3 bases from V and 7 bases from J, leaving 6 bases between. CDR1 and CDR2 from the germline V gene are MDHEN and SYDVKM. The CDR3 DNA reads TGTGCCAGCAGTTTTTGGTATGAAGCTTTCTTT. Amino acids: CASSFWYEAFF.

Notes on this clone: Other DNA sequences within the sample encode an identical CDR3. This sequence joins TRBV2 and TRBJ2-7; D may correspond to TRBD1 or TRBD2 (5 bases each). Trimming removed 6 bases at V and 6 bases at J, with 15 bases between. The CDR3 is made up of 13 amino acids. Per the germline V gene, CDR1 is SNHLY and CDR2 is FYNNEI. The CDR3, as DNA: TGTGCCAGCAGCACTGGGACGGCTCTCGAGCAGTACTTC. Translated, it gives CASSTGTALEQYF.

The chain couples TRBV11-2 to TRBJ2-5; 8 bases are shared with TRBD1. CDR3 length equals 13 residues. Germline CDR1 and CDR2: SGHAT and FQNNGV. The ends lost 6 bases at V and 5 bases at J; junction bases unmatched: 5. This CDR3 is CASRNQGAETQYF. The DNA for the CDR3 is TGTGCCAGCAGGAATCAGGGGGCGGAGACCCAGTACTTC. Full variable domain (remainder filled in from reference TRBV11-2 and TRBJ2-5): EAGVAQSPRYKIIEKRQSVAFWCNPISGHATLYWYQQILGQGPKLLIQFQNNGVVDDSQLPKDRFSAERLKGVDSTLKIQPAKLEDSAVYLCASRNQGAETQYFGPGTRLLVL.